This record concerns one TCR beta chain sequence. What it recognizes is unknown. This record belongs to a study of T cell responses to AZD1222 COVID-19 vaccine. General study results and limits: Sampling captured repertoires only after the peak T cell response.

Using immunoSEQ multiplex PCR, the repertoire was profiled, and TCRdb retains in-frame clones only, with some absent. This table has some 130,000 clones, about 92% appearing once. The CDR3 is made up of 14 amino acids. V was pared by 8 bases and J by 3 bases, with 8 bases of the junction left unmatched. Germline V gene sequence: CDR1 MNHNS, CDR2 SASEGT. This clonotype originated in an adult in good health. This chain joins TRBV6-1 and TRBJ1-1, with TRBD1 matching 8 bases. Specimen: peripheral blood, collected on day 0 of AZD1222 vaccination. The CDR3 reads CASGRQGSDTEAFF. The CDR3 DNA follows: TGTGCCAGCGGAAGACAGGGGTCGGACACTGAAGCTTTCTTT.